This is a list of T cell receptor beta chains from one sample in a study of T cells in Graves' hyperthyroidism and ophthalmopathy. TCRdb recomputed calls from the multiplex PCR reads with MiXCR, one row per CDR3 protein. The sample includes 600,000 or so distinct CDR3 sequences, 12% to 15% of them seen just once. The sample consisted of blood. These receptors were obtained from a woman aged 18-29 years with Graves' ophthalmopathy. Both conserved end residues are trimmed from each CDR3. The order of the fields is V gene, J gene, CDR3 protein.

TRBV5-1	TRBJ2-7	ASSLLPSGSVYEQY
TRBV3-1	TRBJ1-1	ASSPRGTERPEAF
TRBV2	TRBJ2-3	ASSSFSRGSTDTQY
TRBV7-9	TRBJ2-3	ASSRGQELDTQY
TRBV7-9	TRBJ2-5	ASRPRLAGGETQY
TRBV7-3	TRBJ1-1	ASSPVGADLNTEAF
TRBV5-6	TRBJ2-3	ASSWGQGFGDTQY
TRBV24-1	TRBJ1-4	ATSDSTDLRGKLF
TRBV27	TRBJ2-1	ASSFLPSGSGDNEQF
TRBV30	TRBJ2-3	AWSPTSGSTDTQY
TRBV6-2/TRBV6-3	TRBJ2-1	ASSYDKLDLILAGGYEQF
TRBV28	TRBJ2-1	ASSTEGLAYNEQF
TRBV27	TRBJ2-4	ASSLGGPKNIQY
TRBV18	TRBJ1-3	ASSHGTGAGNTIY